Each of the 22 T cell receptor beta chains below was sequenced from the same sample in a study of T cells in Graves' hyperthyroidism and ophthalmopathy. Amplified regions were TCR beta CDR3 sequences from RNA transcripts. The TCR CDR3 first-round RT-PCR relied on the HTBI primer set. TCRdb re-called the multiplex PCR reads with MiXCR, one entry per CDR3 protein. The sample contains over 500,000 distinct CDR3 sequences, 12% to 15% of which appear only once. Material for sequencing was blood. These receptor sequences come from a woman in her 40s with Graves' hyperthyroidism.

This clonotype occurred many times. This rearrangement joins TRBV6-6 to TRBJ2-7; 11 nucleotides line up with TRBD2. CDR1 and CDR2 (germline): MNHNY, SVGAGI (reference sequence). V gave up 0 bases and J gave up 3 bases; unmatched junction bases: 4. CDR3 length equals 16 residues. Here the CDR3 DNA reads TGTGCCAGCAGTTACTCACCCGGGACTAGCGGCTACGAGCAGTACTTC. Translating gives CASSYSPGTSGYEQYF.

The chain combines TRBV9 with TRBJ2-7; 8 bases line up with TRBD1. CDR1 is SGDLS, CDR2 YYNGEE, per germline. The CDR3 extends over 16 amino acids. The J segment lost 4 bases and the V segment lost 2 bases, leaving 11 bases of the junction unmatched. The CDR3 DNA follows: TGTGCCAGCAGCGTGGGGCCGACAGGGGATGGGTACGAGCAGTACTTC. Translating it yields CASSVGPTGDGYEQYF.

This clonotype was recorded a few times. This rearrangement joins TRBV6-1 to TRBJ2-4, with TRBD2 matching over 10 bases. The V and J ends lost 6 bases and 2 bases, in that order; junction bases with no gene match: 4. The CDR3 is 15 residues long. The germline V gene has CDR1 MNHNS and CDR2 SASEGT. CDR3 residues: CASRRTSGSKNIQYF. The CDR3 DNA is TGTGCCAGCAGACGGACTAGCGGCTCCAAAAACATTCAGTACTTC.

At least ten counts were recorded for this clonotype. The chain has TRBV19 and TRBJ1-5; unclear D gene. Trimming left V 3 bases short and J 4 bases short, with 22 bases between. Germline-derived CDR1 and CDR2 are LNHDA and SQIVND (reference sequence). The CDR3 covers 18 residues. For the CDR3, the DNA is TGTGCCAGTAGTATCTTTAACAGTGCCCTTGAATTTAATCAGCCCCAGCATTTT. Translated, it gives CASSIFNSALEFNQPQHF.

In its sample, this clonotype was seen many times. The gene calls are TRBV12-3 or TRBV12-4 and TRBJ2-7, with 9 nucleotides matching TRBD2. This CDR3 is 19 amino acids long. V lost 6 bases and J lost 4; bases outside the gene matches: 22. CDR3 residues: CASSRRAGGPPILMYEQYF. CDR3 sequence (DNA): TGTGCCAGCAGCCGAAGGGCGGGAGGGCCTCCCATACTCATGTACGAGCAGTACTTC.

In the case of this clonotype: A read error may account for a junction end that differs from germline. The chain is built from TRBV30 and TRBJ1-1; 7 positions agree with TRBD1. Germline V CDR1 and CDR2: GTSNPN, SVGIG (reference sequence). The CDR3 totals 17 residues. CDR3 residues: CAWSRSNPGTVNTEASF. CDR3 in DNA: TGTGCCTGGAGTAGATCCAACCCCGGGACAGTGAACACTGAAGCTTCCTTT. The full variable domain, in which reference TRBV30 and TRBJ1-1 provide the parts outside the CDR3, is SQTIHQWPATLVQPVGSPLSLECTVEGTSNPNLYWYRQAAGRGLQLLFYSVGIGQISSEVPQNLSASRPQDRQFILSSKKLLLSDSGFYLCAWSRSNPGTVNTEASFGQGTRLTVV.

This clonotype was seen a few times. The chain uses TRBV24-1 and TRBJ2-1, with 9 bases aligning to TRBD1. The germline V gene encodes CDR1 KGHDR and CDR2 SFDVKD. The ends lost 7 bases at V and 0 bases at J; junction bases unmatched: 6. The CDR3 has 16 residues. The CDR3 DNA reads TGTGCCACCAGCCACAGGGGGCGGGACTCCTACAATGAGCAGTTCTTC. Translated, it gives CATSHRGRDSYNEQFF.

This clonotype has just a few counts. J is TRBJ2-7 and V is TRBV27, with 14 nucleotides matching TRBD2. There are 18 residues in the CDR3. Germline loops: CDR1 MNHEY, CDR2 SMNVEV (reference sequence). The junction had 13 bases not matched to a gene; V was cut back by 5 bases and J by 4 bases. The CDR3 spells CASSSSAGTSGRSYEQYF. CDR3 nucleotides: TGTGCCAGCAGTAGCAGCGCCGGGACTAGCGGGAGATCGTACGAGCAGTACTTC.

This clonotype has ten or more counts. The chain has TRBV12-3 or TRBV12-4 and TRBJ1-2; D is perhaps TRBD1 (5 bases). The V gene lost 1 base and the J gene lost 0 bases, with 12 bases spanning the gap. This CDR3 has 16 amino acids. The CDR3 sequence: CASSLVGGGPNYGYTF. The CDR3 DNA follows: TGTGCCAGCAGTTTAGTAGGCGGGGGTCCTAACTATGGCTACACCTTC.

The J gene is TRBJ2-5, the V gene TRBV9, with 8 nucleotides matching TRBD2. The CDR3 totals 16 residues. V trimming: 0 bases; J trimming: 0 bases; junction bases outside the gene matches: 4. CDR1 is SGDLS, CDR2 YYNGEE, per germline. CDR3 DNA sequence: TGTGCCAGCAGCGTAGAAGGTAGCGGGAACCAAGAGACCCAGTACTTC. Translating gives CASSVEGSGNQETQYF.

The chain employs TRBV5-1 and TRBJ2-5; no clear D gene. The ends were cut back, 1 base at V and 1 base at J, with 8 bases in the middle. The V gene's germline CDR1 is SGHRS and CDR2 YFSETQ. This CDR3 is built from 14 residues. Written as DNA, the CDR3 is TGCGCCAGCAGCTTGTCACAGTTCCAAGAGACCCAGTACTTC. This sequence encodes CASSLSQFQETQYF.

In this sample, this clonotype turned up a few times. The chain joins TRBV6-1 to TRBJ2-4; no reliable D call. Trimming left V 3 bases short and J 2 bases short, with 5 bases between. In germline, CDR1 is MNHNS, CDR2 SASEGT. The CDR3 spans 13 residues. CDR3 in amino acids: CASSEVPKNIQYF. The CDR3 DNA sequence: TGTGCCAGCAGTGAGGTCCCCAAAAACATTCAGTACTTC.

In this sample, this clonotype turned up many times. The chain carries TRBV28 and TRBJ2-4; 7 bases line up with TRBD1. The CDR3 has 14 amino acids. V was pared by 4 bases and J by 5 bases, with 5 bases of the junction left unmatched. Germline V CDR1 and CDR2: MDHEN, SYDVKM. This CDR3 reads CASSSLGTENIQYF. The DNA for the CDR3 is TGTGCCAGCAGTTCTCTCGGGACAGAAAACATTCAGTACTTC.

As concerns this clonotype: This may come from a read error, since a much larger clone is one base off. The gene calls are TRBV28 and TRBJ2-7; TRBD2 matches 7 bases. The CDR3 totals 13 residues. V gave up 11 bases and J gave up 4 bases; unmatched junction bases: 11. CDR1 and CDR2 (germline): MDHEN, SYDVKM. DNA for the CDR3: TGTGCCTGTGGGGGGGACCCAATTTACGAGCAGTACTTC. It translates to CACGGDPIYEQYF.

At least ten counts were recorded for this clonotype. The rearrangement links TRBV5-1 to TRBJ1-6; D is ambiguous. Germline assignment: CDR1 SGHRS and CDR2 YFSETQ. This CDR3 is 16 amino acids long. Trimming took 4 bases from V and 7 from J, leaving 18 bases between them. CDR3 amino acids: CASSIQAYGSNSPLHF. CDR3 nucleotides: TGCGCCAGCAGCATCCAGGCCTACGGCAGCAATTCACCCCTCCACTTT. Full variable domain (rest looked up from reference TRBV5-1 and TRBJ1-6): KAGVTQTPRYLIKTRGQQVTLSCSPISGHRSVSWYQQTPGQGLQFLFEYFSETQRNKGNFPGRFSGRQFSNSRSEMNVSTLELGDSALYLCASSIQAYGSNSPLHFGNGTRLTVT.

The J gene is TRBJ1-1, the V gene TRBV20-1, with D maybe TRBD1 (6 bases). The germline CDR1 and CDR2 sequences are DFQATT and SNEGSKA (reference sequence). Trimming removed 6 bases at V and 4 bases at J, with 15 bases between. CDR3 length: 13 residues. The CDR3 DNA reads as TGCAGTGCAACGGACAGTTCTGTCACTGAAGCTTTCTTT. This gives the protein CSATDSSVTEAFF.

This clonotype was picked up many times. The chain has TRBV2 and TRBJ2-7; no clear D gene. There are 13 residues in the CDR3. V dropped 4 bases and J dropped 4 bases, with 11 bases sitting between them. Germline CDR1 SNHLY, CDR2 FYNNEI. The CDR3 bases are TGTGCCAGCAGTGGAGACCCTGGGTACGAGCAGTACTTC. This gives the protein CASSGDPGYEQYF.

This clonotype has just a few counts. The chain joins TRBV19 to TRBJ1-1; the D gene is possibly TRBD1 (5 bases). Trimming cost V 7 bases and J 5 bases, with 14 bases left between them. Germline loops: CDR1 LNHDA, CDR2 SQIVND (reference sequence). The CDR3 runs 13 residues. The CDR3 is CASNNGGGTEAFF. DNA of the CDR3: TGTGCCAGTAACAACGGGGGGGGTACTGAAGCTTTCTTT.

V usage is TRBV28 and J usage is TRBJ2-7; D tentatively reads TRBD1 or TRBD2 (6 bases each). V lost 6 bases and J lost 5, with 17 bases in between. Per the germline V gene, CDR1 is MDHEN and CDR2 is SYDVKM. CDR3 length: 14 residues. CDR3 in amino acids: CASRGWGAGNEQYF. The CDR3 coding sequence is TGTGCCAGCAGGGGTTGGGGGGCTGGGAACGAGCAGTACTTC.

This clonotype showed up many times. This chain's CDR3 is CAWSVHSGSWLDEQYF. CDR3 bases: TGTGCCTGGAGTGTACATAGCGGGAGTTGGCTCGACGAGCAGTACTTC. This chain links TRBV30 with TRBJ2-7, with 9 bases fitting TRBD2. Germline V lookup: CDR1 GTSNPN, CDR2 SVGIG (reference sequence). With V trimmed by 0 bases and J by 5 bases, 11 bases remained unmatched. The CDR3 spans 16 residues.

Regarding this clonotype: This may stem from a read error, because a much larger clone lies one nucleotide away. As DNA, the CDR3 is TGTGCCAGCAGCCCCCGAGGGGCCACAGATACGCGGTATTTT. Translating it yields CASSPRGATDTRYF. This sequence joins TRBV3-1 and TRBJ2-3, with D possibly called TRBD1 or TRBD2 (5 bases each). Germline CDR1 is LGHDT and CDR2 is YNNKEL (reference sequence). The CDR3 extends over 14 amino acids.

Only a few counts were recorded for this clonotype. CDR3 protein: CASSQDSLRGDTQYF. In DNA form, the CDR3 reads TGTGCCAGCAGCCAAGATTCTCTTCGTGGAGATACGCAGTATTTT. The chain is built from TRBV3-1 and TRBJ2-3; no firm D call. The germline V gene encodes CDR1 LGHDT and CDR2 YNNKEL (reference sequence). With 0 bases removed from V and 5 bases from J, the gap between germline ends came to 12 bases. The CDR3 spans 15 residues.